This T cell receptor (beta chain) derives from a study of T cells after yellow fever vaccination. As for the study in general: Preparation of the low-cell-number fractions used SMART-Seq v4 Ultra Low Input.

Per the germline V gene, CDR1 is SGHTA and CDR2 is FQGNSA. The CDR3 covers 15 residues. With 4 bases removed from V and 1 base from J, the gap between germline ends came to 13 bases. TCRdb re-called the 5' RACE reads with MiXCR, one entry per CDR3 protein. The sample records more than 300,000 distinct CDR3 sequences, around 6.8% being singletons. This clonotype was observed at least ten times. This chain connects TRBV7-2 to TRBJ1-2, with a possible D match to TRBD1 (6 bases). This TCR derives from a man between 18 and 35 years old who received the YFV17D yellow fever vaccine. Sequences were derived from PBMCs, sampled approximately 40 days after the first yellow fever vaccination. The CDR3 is CASSSMNRDNYGYTF. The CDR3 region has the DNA TGTGCCAGCAGCTCAATGAACAGGGATAACTATGGCTACACCTTC.